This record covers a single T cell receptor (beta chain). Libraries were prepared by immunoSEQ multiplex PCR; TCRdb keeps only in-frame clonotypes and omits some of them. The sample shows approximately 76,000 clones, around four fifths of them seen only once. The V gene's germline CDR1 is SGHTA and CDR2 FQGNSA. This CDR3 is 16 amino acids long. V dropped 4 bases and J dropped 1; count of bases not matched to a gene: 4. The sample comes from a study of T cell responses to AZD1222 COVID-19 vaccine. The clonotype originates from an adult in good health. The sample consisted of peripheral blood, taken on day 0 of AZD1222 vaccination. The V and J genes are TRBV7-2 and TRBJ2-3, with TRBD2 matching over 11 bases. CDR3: CASSWGTSGGTDTQYF. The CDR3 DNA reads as TGTGCCAGCAGCTGGGGGACTAGCGGAGGCACAGATACGCAGTATTTT.